This is a list of T cell receptor beta chains from one sample in a study of vaccination and CD4 T cells after COVID-19. TCRdb redid the calling of the PCR reads with MiXCR, one entry per CDR3 protein. The sample holds more than 15,000 distinct CDR3 sequences, approximately 45% seen once. These receptors' targets are unknown. The sequencing here drew on CD4+ T cells from blood, cultured in vitro, taken before SARS-CoV-2 vaccination. All receptors come from a human donor who had recovered from COVID-19. Both conserved end residues are part of each CDR3. D genes are given only for firm matches. Clone size, where shown, is once, few, many, or a class for clones that have expanded.

j_call | v_call | clone_size | d_call | cdr3_aa | cdr3_nt
TRBJ2-3 | TRBV20-1 | NA | TRBD2 | CSAKTRGNTDTQYF | TGCAGTGCTAAGACGCGGGGGAACACAGATACGCAGTATTTT
TRBJ2-2 | TRBV24-1 | NA | NA | CATSDFGAVTGELFF | TGTGCCACCAGTGATTTCGGTGCAGTCACCGGGGAGCTGTTTTTT
TRBJ2-3 | TRBV4-3 | NA | NA | CASSQDVQDTQYF | TGCGCCAGCAGCCAAGACGTACAAGATACGCAGTATTTT
TRBJ2-2 | TRBV7-2 | few | NA | CASSRDLGELFF | TGTGCCAGCAGCCGCGATTTGGGGGAGCTGTTTTTT
TRBJ1-2 | TRBV21-1 | NA | NA | CASSKVTDYGYTF | TGTGCCAGCAGCAAGGTGACAGATTATGGCTACACCTTC
TRBJ1-2 | TRBV12-3/TRBV12-4 | NA | NA | CASSFVNYGYTF | TGTGCCAGCAGTTTCGTGAACTATGGCTACACCTTC
TRBJ2-1 | TRBV20-1 | NA | NA | CSAAGRSSSYNEQFF | TGCAGTGCTGCGGGGCGCAGTAGCTCCTACAATGAGCAGTTCTTC
TRBJ1-2 | TRBV7-2 | NA | TRBD1 | CASSLGQEGYGYTF | TGTGCCAGCAGCCTTGGACAGGAGGGGTATGGCTACACCTTC
TRBJ1-1 | TRBV19 | NA | NA | CASSRTRGNTEAFF | TGTGCCAGTAGTCGGACACGGGGGAACACTGAAGCTTTCTTT
TRBJ2-7 | TRBV30 | NA | NA | CAWGDYEQYF | TGTGCCTGGGGGGACTACGAGCAGTACTTC
TRBJ1-6 | TRBV19 | NA | TRBD1 | CASRLRQGDSPLHF | TGTGCCAGTAGGTTACGACAGGGGGATTCACCCCTCCACTTT
TRBJ2-5 | TRBV9 | NA | TRBD2 | CASSVGLAEQETQYF | TGTGCCAGCAGCGTAGGGCTAGCGGAACAAGAGACCCAGTACTTC
TRBJ2-7 | TRBV11-1 | NA | NA | CASSRVRGLGQYF | TGTGCCAGCAGCCGGGTGCGAGGATTAGGGCAGTACTTC
TRBJ1-5 | TRBV7-9 | NA | TRBD1 | CASSATTGVDQPQHF | TGTGCCAGCAGCGCCACGACAGGGGTGGATCAGCCCCAGCATTTT
TRBJ2-6 | TRBV11-2 | NA | NA | CASSLGRVGTAGANVLTF | TGTGCCAGCAGCTTAGGGCGAGTAGGAACAGCTGGGGCCAACGTCCTGACTTTC
TRBJ2-7 | TRBV5-1 | NA | NA | CASSLSGYEQYF | TGCGCCAGCAGCTTGTCGGGGTACGAGCAGTACTTC
TRBJ2-2 | TRBV7-9 | NA | TRBD1 | CASSSRTGTNTGELFF | TGTGCCAGCAGCTCCCGGACAGGAACGAACACCGGGGAGCTGTTTTTT
TRBJ2-1 | TRBV20-1 | NA | NA | CSATRGFEGDNEQFF | TGCAGTGCTACTCGCGGGTTCGAGGGAGACAATGAGCAGTTCTTC
TRBJ2-5 | TRBV7-6 | NA | TRBD2 | CASSFPDPAGGGETQYF | TGTGCCAGCAGCTTCCCCGATCCAGCGGGGGGAGGAGAGACCCAGTACTTC
TRBJ2-3 | TRBV27 | NA | TRBD2 | CASRRRGLALSTDTQYF | TGTGCCAGCAGACGGCGGGGACTAGCGCTTAGCACAGATACGCAGTATTTT
TRBJ1-6 | TRBV5-6 | NA | NA | CASSLSNSPLHF | TGTGCCAGCAGCTTGTCTAATTCACCCCTCCACTTT
TRBJ1-5 | TRBV6-1 | NA | NA | CASSPRVGPQHF | TGTGCCAGCAGTCCACGGGTGGGGCCCCAGCATTTT
TRBJ1-6 | TRBV19 | NA | NA | CASSIQARGAGNSPLHF | TGTGCCAGTAGTATTCAAGCGAGGGGAGCGGGAAATTCACCCCTCCACTTT
TRBJ1-2 | TRBV12-5 | NA | NA | CASGLDGRGGVDGYTF | TGTGCTAGTGGTTTGGACGGACGGGGAGGTGTGGATGGCTACACCTTC
TRBJ1-2 | TRBV6-5 | NA | NA | CASSYSVDSPYGYTF | TGTGCCAGCAGTTACTCTGTCGACTCCCCCTATGGCTACACCTTC
TRBJ2-7 | TRBV27 | few | TRBD1 | CASSFGQGEYEQYF | TGTGCCAGCAGTTTCGGACAGGGAGAGTACGAGCAGTACTTC
TRBJ1-2 | TRBV15 | NA | TRBD1 | CATSRDMKGKTGDGYTF | TGTGCCACCAGCAGAGATATGAAGGGGAAGACAGGGGATGGCTACACCTTC
TRBJ2-7 | TRBV6-2/TRBV6-3 | NA | TRBD1 | CASTNFPGQGVEQYF | TGTGCCAGCACTAATTTCCCGGGACAGGGGGTCGAGCAGTACTTC
TRBJ2-5 | TRBV11-2 | NA | TRBD1 | CASSLDITGAEETQYF | TGTGCCAGCAGCTTAGATATCACAGGGGCTGAAGAGACCCAGTACTTC
TRBJ2-3 | TRBV29-1 | NA | TRBD1 | CSAQQGPDTQYF | TGCAGCGCCCAACAGGGGCCAGATACGCAGTATTTT
TRBJ1-1 | TRBV6-2/TRBV6-3 | NA | TRBD1 | CASSSTGESFF | TGTGCCAGCAGTTCTACAGGGGAATCTTTCTTT
TRBJ1-2 | TRBV6-1 | NA | TRBD1 | CASSETRQGLYGYTF | TGTGCCAGCAGTGAAACTCGACAGGGACTCTATGGTTACACCTTC
TRBJ2-3 | TRBV6-5 | few | TRBD2 | CASSYGGRIDTQYF | TGTGCCAGCAGTTACGGCGGGAGGATAGATACGCAGTATTTT
TRBJ2-3 | TRBV12-3/TRBV12-4 | few | TRBD1 | CASIDRGFTDTQYF | TGTGCCAGCATAGACAGGGGGTTCACAGATACGCAGTATTTT
TRBJ2-2 | TRBV7-9 | NA | NA | CASSFLRQRGAGELFF | TGTGCCAGCAGCTTTCTCCGCCAGAGGGGCGCCGGGGAGCTGTTTTTT
TRBJ1-3 | TRBV4-3 | once | NA | CASSHLRGNTIYF | TGCGCCAGCAGCCACCTGAGAGGAAACACCATATATTTT
TRBJ2-5 | TRBV7-9 | NA | TRBD1 | CASSLAGQAQETQYF | TGTGCCAGCAGCTTAGCGGGACAGGCGCAAGAGACCCAGTACTTC
TRBJ2-5 | TRBV6-1 | NA | NA | CAGAGVGETQYF | TGTGCCGGCGCAGGGGTAGGAGAGACCCAGTACTTC
TRBJ2-7 | TRBV5-1 | NA | TRBD2 | CASSFVPSGDLSYEQYF | TGCGCCAGCAGCTTCGTTCCTAGCGGGGACCTCTCCTACGAGCAGTACTTC
TRBJ1-4 | TRBV7-6 | NA | TRBD1 | CASSSWTGGTEKLFF | TGTGCCAGCAGCTCCTGGACAGGAGGGACTGAAAAACTGTTTTTT
TRBJ2-4 | TRBV19 | NA | NA | CASSIPQGLQNIQYF | TGTGCCAGTAGTATCCCCCAGGGGCTACAAAACATTCAGTACTTC
TRBJ2-7 | TRBV20-1 | few | NA | CSARRTSAQTYEQYF | TGCAGTGCACGACGCACCAGCGCACAGACCTACGAGCAGTACTTC
TRBJ2-1 | TRBV6-5 | few | NA | CASSYSRSSGHEQFF | TGTGCCAGCAGTTACTCGAGATCTTCCGGGCATGAGCAGTTCTTC
TRBJ2-5 | TRBV7-9 | NA | NA | CASSPPLGQETQYF | TGTGCCAGCAGCCCCCCTCTCGGGCAAGAGACCCAGTACTTC
TRBJ2-2 | TRBV19 | few | NA | CASSIVGSANTGELFF | TGTGCCAGTAGTATAGTGGGCAGCGCGAACACCGGGGAGCTGTTTTTT
TRBJ2-5 | TRBV7-7 | NA | NA | CASSFGAQETQYF | TGTGCCAGCAGCTTTGGAGCCCAAGAGACCCAGTACTTC
TRBJ1-1 | TRBV20-1 | few | TRBD1 | CSAYRTGRTEAFF | TGCAGTGCTTATAGGACAGGGAGGACTGAAGCTTTCTTT
TRBJ1-2 | TRBV27 | NA | TRBD1 | CASSLTTGGHYGYTF | TGTGCCAGCAGTTTAACGACAGGGGGCCACTATGGCTACACCTTC
TRBJ2-3 | TRBV6-5 | few | TRBD2 | CASSYGSLAGTLDTQYF | TGTGCCAGCAGTTACGGGTCGCTAGCGGGGACCCTGGATACGCAGTATTTT
TRBJ1-6 | TRBV7-9 | few | NA | CASSLGSVGPISPLHF | TGTGCCAGCAGCTTGGGGTCGGTAGGACCGATTTCACCCCTCCACTTT
TRBJ2-7 | TRBV6-1 | NA | NA | CASSQGLAVQYF | TGTGCCAGCAGCCAGGGGCTAGCTGTGCAGTACTTC
TRBJ2-3 | TRBV12-3/TRBV12-4 | NA | NA | CASSPPPIADTQYF | TGTGCCAGCAGTCCACCCCCGATAGCAGATACGCAGTATTTT
TRBJ1-1 | TRBV6-1 | few | NA | CASSKGIAEAFF | TGTGCCAGCAGTAAGGGGATCGCTGAAGCTTTCTTT
TRBJ1-2 | TRBV28 | NA | NA | CASSFRPGKGYTF | TGTGCCAGCAGTTTTAGGCCAGGGAAGGGCTACACCTTC
TRBJ1-6 | TRBV18 | NA | NA | CASSPGGSYNSPLHF | TGTGCCAGCTCACCAGGGGGCTCCTATAATTCACCCCTCCACTTT